The rows below give T cell receptor beta chains drawn from one sample of a study of T cell changes during pregnancy in multiple sclerosis. TCRdb keeps only in-frame clones here, not all; method: immunoSEQ multiplex PCR. The data hold over 75,000 clones, with 80% to 95% observed a single time. Sequencing used peripheral blood, obtained in the first trimester of pregnancy. Receptor source: a female donor with multiple sclerosis, enrolled in a pregnancy study. CDR3s include the opening cysteine and the closing phenylalanine or tryptophan. The D gene is left open where the match is weak. Only part of the rows carry a size: once, few, many, or a class if the clone is expanded.

-	TRBD2	TRBV5-1	TRBJ2-1	CASSLSGRSGNEQFF	TGCGCCAGCAGCCTTAGCGGGAGGTCCGGAAATGAGCAGTTCTTC
-	TRBD2	TRBV28	TRBJ2-7	CASIRSGNVYEQYF	TGTGCCAGCATTAGGAGCGGGAATGTCTACGAGCAGTACTTC
-	-	TRBV15	TRBJ2-1	CATSRDSRNEQFF	TGTGCCACCAGCAGAGATTCTAGAAATGAGCAGTTCTTC
-	TRBD2	TRBV28	TRBJ2-7	CASRVLAGGREQYF	TGTGCCAGCAGGGTTCTAGCGGGAGGACGGGAGCAGTACTTC
-	TRBD2	TRBV28	TRBJ2-7	CASSLSGSLYEQYF	TGTGCCAGCAGTCTTAGCGGGAGTCTCTACGAGCAGTACTTC
-	TRBD1	TRBV2	TRBJ1-2	CASQGTGGRGGYTF	TGTGCCAGCCAAGGGACAGGGGGCAGGGGCGGCTACACCTTC
-	TRBD1	TRBV19	TRBJ1-5	CASSTRDRGFWGNQPQHF	TGTGCCAGTAGTACTCGGGACAGGGGCTTTTGGGGCAATCAGCCCCAGCATTTT
-	TRBD2	TRBV19	TRBJ2-2	CASSILAGAQDTGELFF	TGTGCCAGTAGTATACTAGCGGGAGCCCAGGACACCGGGGAGCTGTTTTTT
-	TRBD2	TRBV18	TRBJ2-1	CASSLLGTSDNLRKLF	TGTGCCAGCTCACTTCTTGGGACTAGCGACAATCTTAGAAAGCTCTTC
-	-	TRBV5-1	TRBJ2-5	CASAGKYQETQYF	TGCGCCAGCGCAGGGAAGTACCAAGAGACCCAGTACTTC
-	TRBD2	TRBV7-8	TRBJ2-5	CASSLSGGGRSWETQYF	TGTGCCAGCAGCTTATCGGGAGGAGGGAGATCGTGGGAGACCCAGTACTTC
-	TRBD1	TRBV9	TRBJ2-3	CASSAIGQGGTDTQYF	TGTGCCAGCAGCGCCATTGGACAGGGGGGGACAGATACGCAGTATTTT
-	-	TRBV6-5	TRBJ1-1	CASSYGDKRNTEAFF	TGTGCCAGCAGTTACGGGGACAAAAGGAACACTGAAGCTTTCTTT
once	TRBD1	TRBV7-2	TRBJ1-2	CASSPDRALGYTF	TGTGCCAGCAGCCCTGACAGGGCGTTGGGCTACACCTTC
-	-	TRBV7-9	TRBJ1-2	CASSSDSYGYTF	TGTGCCAGCAGCTCAGACAGCTATGGCTACACCTTC
-	-	TRBV7-9	TRBJ2-1	CASSFGGYNEQFF	TGTGCCAGCAGCTTCGGCGGTTACAATGAGCAGTTCTTC
-	-	TRBV7-9	TRBJ2-4	CASSFQGASAKNIQYF	TGTGCCAGCAGCTTCCAGGGCGCCTCGGCCAAAAACATTCAGTACTTC
once	TRBD2	TRBV28	TRBJ2-1	CASGLAAPNEQFF	TGTGCCAGTGGACTAGCGGCTCCCAATGAGCAGTTCTTC
-	-	TRBV28	TRBJ1-2	CASSPRTEGGYTF	TGTGCCAGCAGTCCCAGGACAGAAGGAGGCTACACCTTC
once	-	TRBV27	TRBJ2-3	CASRSRTDTQYF	TGTGCCAGCAGGTCTCGCACAGATACGCAGTATTTT
-	-	TRBV5-1	TRBJ1-1	CASRWGRGSTEAFF	TGCGCCAGCAGATGGGGCAGGGGATCCACTGAAGCTTTCTTT
-	TRBD2	TRBV9	TRBJ2-5	CASSVGLAVALETQYF	TGTGCCAGCAGCGTAGGACTAGCGGTTGCCCTAGAGACCCAGTACTTC
-	TRBD1	TRBV5-6	TRBJ1-4	CASSFGTGSNEKLFF	TGTGCCAGCAGTTTCGGGACAGGGAGTAATGAAAAACTGTTTTTT
-	-	TRBV27	TRBJ1-5	CASSLAGGNQPQHF	TGTGCCAGCAGTTTAGCAGGGGGCAATCAGCCCCAGCATTTT
-	TRBD2	TRBV7-3	TRBJ2-1	CASSSGTSGSSWEQFF	TGTGCCAGCAGCTCCGGGACTAGCGGGAGCAGTTGGGAGCAGTTCTTC
-	TRBD2	TRBV4-2	TRBJ2-7	CASSPARHLAGGYYEQYF	TGTGCCAGCAGCCCCGCCCGCCACCTAGCGGGAGGTTACTACGAGCAGTACTTC
-	-	TRBV4-3	TRBJ2-4	CASSQALGSEHIQYF	TGCGCCAGCAGCCAAGCGCTCGGCAGCGAACACATTCAGTACTTC
-	TRBD2	TRBV5-4	TRBJ2-6	CASSFSSLAGVIPGANVLTF	TGTGCCAGCAGCTTTTCTAGTCTAGCGGGAGTAATACCTGGGGCCAACGTCCTGACTTTC
-	-	TRBV9	TRBJ1-1	CASSVGTVNTEAFF	TGTGCCAGCAGCGTAGGGACAGTCAACACTGAAGCTTTCTTT
-	TRBD1	TRBV5-4	TRBJ1-3	CASSLGGGQEENTIYF	TGTGCCAGCAGCTTGGGGGGGGGACAGGAGGAAAACACCATATATTTT
-	TRBD1	TRBV5-1	TRBJ2-7	CASSTGDTSREQYF	TGCGCCAGCAGCACAGGGGACACCTCTCGGGAGCAGTACTTC
-	-	TRBV15	TRBJ1-4	CATSPEAATNEKLFF	TGTGCCACCAGTCCAGAGGCAGCAACTAATGAAAAACTGTTTTTT
-	-	TRBV28	TRBJ2-3	CASSSPGEIDTQYF	TGTGCCAGCAGTTCACCCGGGGAGATAGATACGCAGTATTTT
once	-	TRBV19	TRBJ1-5	CASSIGGGTGNQPQHF	TGTGCCAGTAGTATAGGCGGGGGGACGGGCAATCAGCCCCAGCATTTT
-	-	TRBV7-9	TRBJ2-2	CASSPVDGERAGELFF	TGTGCCAGCAGCCCAGTAGACGGGGAGCGGGCCGGGGAGCTGTTTTTT
-	TRBD2	TRBV18	TRBJ2-1	CASSPLREGNEQFF	TGTGCCAGCTCACCGTTACGGGAGGGGAATGAGCAGTTCTTC
once	-	TRBV4-1	TRBJ2-2	CASSQDLAKTGELFF	TGCGCCAGCAGCCAAGATCTTGCGAAAACCGGGGAGCTGTTTTTT
-	TRBD2	TRBV14	TRBJ2-7	CASSQDRRTSGRGFREQYF	TGTGCCAGCAGCCAAGATCGAAGGACTAGCGGGAGAGGGTTCCGCGAGCAGTACTTC
-	-	TRBV29-1	TRBJ2-1	CSVDPVGQGPYNEQFF	TGCAGCGTTGATCCGGTAGGGCAGGGCCCCTACAATGAGCAGTTCTTC
once	TRBD2	TRBV6-5	TRBJ2-7	CASSYSASGSSYEQYF	TGTGCCAGCAGTTACTCAGCTAGCGGGAGCTCCTACGAGCAGTACTTC